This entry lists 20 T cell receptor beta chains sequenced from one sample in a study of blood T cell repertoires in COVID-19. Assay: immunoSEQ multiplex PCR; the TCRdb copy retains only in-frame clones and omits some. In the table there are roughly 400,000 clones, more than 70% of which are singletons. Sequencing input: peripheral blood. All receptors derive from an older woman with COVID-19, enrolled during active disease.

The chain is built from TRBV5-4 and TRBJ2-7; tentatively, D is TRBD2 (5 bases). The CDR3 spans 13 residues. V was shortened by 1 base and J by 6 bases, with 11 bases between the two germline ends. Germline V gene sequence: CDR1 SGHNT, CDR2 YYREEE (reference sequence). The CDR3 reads CASSLTDGGEQYF. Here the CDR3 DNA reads TGTGCCAGCAGCTTGACCGATGGAGGCGAGCAGTACTTC.

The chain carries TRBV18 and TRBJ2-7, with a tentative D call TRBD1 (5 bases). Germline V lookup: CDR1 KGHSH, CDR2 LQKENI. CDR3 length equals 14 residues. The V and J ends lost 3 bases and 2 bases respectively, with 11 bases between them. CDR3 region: CASSPSRQTYEQYF. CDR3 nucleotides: TGTGCCAGCTCACCTTCGAGACAGACCTACGAGCAGTACTTC. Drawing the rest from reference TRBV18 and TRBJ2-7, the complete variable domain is NAGVMQNPRHLVRRRGQEARLRCSPMKGHSHVYWYRQLPEEGLKFMVYLQKENIIDESGMPKERFSAEFPKEGPSILRIQQVVRGDSAAYFCASSPSRQTYEQYFGPGTRLTVT.

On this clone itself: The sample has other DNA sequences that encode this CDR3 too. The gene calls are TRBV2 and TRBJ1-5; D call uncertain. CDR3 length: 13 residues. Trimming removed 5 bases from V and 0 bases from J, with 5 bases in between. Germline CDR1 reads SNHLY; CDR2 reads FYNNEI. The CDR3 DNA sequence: TGTGCCAGCAGTCGAGATAGCAATCAGCCCCAGCATTTT. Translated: CASSRDSNQPQHF.

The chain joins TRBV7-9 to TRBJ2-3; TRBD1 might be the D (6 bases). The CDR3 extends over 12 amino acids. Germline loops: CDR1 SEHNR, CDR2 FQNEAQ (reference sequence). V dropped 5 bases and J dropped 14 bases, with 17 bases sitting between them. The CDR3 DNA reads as TGTGCCAGCAGCCGAGACCGACAGGATTTGTATTTT. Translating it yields CASSRDRQDLYF.

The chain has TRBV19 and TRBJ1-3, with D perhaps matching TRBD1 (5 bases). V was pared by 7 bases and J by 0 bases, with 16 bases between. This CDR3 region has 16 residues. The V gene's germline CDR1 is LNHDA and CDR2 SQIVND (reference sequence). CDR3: CASISPRGRSGNTIYF. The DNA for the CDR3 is TGTGCCAGTATCTCCCCGCGGGGACGCTCTGGAAACACCATATATTTT.

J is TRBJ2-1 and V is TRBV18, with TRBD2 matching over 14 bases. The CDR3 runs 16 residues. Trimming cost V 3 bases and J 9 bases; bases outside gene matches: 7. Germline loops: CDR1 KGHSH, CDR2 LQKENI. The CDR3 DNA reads TGTGCCAGCTCACCTCCCGGGACTAGCGGGGGCACTGAGCAGTTCTTC. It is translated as CASSPPGTSGGTEQFF.

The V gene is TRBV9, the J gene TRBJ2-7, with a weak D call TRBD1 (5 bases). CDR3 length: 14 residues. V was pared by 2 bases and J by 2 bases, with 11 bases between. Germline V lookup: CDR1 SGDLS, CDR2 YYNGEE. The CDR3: CASSVSDTTYEQYF. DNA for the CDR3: TGTGCCAGCAGCGTCTCGGACACTACCTACGAGCAGTACTTC.

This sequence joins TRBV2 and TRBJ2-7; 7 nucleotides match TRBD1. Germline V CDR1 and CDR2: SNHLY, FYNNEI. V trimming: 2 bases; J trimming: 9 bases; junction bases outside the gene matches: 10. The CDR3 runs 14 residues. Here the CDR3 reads CASSERGGSLVQYF. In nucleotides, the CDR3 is TGTGCCAGCAGTGAAAGAGGGGGCAGTTTAGTGCAGTACTTC.

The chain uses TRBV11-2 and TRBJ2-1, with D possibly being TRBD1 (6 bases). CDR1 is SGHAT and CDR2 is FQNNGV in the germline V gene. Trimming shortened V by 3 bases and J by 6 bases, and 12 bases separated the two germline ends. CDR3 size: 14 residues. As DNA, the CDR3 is TGTGCCAGCAGCTTGAACAGGGTCAGCAATGAGCAGTTCTTC. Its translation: CASSLNRVSNEQFF.

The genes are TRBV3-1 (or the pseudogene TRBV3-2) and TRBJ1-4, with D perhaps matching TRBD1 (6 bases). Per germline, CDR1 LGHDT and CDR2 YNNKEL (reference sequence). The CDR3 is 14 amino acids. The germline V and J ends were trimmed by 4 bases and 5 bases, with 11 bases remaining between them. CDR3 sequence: CASSPGQVNEKLFF. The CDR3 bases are TGTGCCAGCAGCCCGGGACAAGTAAATGAAAAACTGTTTTTT.

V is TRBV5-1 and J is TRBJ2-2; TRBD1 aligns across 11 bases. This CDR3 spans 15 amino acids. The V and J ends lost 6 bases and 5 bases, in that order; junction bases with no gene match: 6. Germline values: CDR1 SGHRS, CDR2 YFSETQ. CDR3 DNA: TGCGCCAGCACTTTAGGACAGGGGGCGACCGGGGAGCTGTTTTTT. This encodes CASTLGQGATGELFF.

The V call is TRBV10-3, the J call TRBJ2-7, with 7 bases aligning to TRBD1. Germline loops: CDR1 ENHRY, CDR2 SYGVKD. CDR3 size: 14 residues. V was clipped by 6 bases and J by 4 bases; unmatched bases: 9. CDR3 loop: CAIRTGQTEYEQYF. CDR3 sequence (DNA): TGTGCCATCAGGACAGGGCAAACCGAATACGAGCAGTACTTC.

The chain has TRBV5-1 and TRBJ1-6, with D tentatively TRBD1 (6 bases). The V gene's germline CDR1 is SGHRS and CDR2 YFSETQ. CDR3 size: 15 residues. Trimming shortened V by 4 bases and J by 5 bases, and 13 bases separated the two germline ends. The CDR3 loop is CASSPGGANNSPLHF. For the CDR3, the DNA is TGCGCCAGCAGCCCGGGGGGGGCGAATAATTCACCCCTCCACTTT.

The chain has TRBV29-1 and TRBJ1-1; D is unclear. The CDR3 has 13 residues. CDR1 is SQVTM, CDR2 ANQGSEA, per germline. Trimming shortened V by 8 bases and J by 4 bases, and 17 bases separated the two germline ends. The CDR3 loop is CSPSLGGITEAFF. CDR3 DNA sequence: TGCAGCCCGAGCTTGGGAGGGATCACTGAAGCTTTCTTT.

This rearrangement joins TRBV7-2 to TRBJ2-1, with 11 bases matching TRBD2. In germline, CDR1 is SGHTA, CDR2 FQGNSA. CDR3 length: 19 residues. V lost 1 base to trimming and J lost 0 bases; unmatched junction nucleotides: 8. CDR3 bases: TGTGCCAGCAGCTTAGTTCTAGCGGGGGGCGTAAGCTCCTACAATGAGCAGTTCTTC. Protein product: CASSLVLAGGVSSYNEQFF.

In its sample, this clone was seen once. The CDR3 nucleotides read TGTGCCAGCAGCGCTTGGCGGGGGCTCAGAGACGAGCAGTACTTC. Translation: CASSAWRGLRDEQYF. The chain has TRBV5-4 and TRBJ2-7; D might be TRBD2 (7 bases). This CDR3 contains 15 residues. The V gene's germline CDR1 is SGHNT and CDR2 YYREEE (reference sequence). The V end was cut by 4 bases, the J end by 5 bases, with 19 bases between.

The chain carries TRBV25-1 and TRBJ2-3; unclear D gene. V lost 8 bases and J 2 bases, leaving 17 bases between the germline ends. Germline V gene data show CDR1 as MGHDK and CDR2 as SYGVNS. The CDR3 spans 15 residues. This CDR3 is CASQKSLLYTDTQYF. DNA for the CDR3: TGTGCCAGCCAAAAGAGCCTCTTATACACAGATACGCAGTATTTT.

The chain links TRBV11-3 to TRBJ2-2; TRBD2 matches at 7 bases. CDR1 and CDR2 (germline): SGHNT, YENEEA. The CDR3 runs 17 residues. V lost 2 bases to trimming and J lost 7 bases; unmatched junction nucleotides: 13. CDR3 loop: CASSLRGGTKRNGELFF. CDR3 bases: TGTGCCAGCAGCTTAAGAGGCGGGACTAAGCGAAACGGGGAGCTGTTTTTT. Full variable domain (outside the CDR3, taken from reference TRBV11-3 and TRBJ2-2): EAGVVQSPRYKIIEKKQPVAFWCNPISGHNTLYWYLQNLGQGPELLIRYENEEAVDDSQLPKDRFSAERLKGVDSTLKIQPAELGDSAVYLCASSLRGGTKRNGELFFGEGSRLTVL.

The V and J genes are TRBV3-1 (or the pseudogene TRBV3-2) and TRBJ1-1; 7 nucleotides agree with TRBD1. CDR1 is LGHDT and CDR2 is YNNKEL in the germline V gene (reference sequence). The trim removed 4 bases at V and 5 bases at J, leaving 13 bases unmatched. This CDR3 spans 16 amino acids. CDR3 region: CASSPLSPTGKTEAFF. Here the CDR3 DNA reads TGTGCCAGCAGCCCCCTAAGCCCGACAGGGAAAACTGAAGCTTTCTTT.

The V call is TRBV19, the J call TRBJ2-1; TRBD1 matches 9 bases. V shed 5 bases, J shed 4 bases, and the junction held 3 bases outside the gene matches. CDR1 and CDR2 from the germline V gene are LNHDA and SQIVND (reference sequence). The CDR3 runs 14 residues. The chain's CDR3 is CASSRGQGYNEQFF. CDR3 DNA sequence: TGTGCCAGTAGTCGAGGACAGGGGTACAATGAGCAGTTCTTC.